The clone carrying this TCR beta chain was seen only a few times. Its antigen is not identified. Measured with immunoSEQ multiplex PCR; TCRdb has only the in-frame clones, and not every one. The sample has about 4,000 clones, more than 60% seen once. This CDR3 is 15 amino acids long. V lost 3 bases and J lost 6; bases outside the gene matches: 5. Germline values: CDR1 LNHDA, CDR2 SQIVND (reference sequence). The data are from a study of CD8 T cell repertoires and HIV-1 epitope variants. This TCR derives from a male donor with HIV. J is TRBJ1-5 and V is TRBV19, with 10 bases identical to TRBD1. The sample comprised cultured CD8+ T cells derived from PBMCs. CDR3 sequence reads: CASSIGTGVRQPQHF. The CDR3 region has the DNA TGTGCCAGTAGTATTGGGACAGGGGTACGTCAGCCCCAGCATTTT.